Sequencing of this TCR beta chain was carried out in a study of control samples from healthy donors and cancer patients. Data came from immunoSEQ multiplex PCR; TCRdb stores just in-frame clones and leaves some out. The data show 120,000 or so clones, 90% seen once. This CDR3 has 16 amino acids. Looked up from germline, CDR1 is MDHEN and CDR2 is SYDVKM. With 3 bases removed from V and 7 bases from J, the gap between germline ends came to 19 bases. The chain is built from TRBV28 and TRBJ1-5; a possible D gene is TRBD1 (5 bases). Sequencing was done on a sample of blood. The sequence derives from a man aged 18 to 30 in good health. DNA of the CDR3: TGTGCCAGCAGTTTCGGGGCGGGGGTGTCCGGCCAGCCCCAGCATTTT. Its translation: CASSFGAGVSGQPQHF.